The 25 T cell receptor beta chains presented below share a single source sample, sequenced in a study of T cell responses to AZD1222 COVID-19 vaccine. This table comes from immunoSEQ multiplex PCR, and its TCRdb copy is limited to in-frame clones, with some not included. The table records approximately 80,000 clones, over 80% of them present only once. Sequencing used peripheral blood, obtained on day 0 of AZD1222 vaccination. The receptors come from an adult in good health.

The chain links TRBV4-1 to TRBJ1-3; D is uncertain. Germline V gene sequence: CDR1 MGHRA, CDR2 YSYEKL. The CDR3 is made up of 15 amino acids. V was shortened by 7 bases and J by 0 bases, with 13 bases between the two germline ends. This chain's CDR3 is CASTTDGSSGNTIYF. CDR3 DNA sequence: TGCGCCAGCACCACCGACGGAAGCTCTGGAAACACCATATATTTT.

The gene calls are TRBV2 and TRBJ1-2; 7 bases are a match to TRBD1. V was pared by 5 bases and J by 5 bases, with 11 bases of the junction left unmatched. The CDR3 extends over 15 amino acids. Germline CDR1 is SNHLY and CDR2 is FYNNEI. CDR3 loop: CASSREEQGRYGYTF. The CDR3 DNA reads TGTGCCAGCAGTCGGGAGGAACAGGGGCGTTATGGCTACACCTTC.

The CDR3, as DNA: TGTGCCAGCAGTTACTCGGGGGGCAGGGTTTGGGAAAAACTGTTTTTT. This encodes CASSYSGGRVWEKLFF. The chain employs TRBV6-5 and TRBJ1-4, with TRBD1 as a possible D gene (6 bases). The CDR3 totals 16 residues. The V gene lost 0 bases and the J gene lost 8 bases, with 16 bases spanning the gap. Germline V gene lookup returns CDR1 MNHEY and CDR2 SVGAGI.

The CDR3 DNA follows: TGCGCCAGCAGCCCTCAAGGGGCGCAAGGCTACACCTTC. Protein sequence: CASSPQGAQGYTF. The rearrangement links TRBV4-3 to TRBJ1-2; a weak D match, TRBD1 (5 bases). This CDR3 is 13 amino acids long. V shed 4 bases and J shed 8 bases, with 14 bases lying between them. Germline lookup yields CDR1 LGHNA and CDR2 YSLEER.

This chain connects TRBV7-8 to TRBJ1-5, with TRBD1 matching over 7 bases. CDR1 and CDR2 (germline): SGHVS, FQNEAQ. V shed 6 bases and J 3 bases; nucleotides not matched to a gene: 2. This CDR3 has 13 residues. The DNA for the CDR3 is TGTGCCAGCAGGGGACAGCTCAATCAGCCCCAGCATTTT. Its translation is CASRGQLNQPQHF.

This chain connects TRBV9 to TRBJ1-3; D unresolved. Germline CDR1 SGDLS, CDR2 YYNGEE. This CDR3 is 18 amino acids long. V lost 4 bases and J lost 2, with 22 bases in between. CDR3 bases: TGTGCCAGCAGCCCAGACGGGAGGCCCTGGTCAACTGGAAACACCATATATTTT. This sequence encodes CASSPDGRPWSTGNTIYF.

This clone appeared a single time. The chain uses TRBV19 and TRBJ1-6; no reliable D call. The V and J ends lost 0 bases and 10 bases respectively, with 7 bases between them. The CDR3 contains 13 residues. From germline, CDR1 is LNHDA and CDR2 SQIVND (reference sequence). CDR3 protein: CASSIEAVSPLHF. For the CDR3, the DNA is TGTGCCAGTAGTATAGAGGCCGTCTCACCCCTCCACTTT. Combining the CDR3 with reference TRBV19 and TRBJ1-6 gives the whole variable domain DGGITQSPKYLFRKEGQNVTLSCEQNLNHDAMYWYRQDPGQGLRLIYYSQIVNDFQKGDIAEGYSVSREKKESFPLTVTSAQKNPTAFYLCASSIEAVSPLHFGNGTRLTVT.

Comments on this clone: One end of the junction does not line up with germline, which may come from a read error. The V gene is TRBV7-9, the J gene TRBJ2-3; TRBD2 matches at 7 bases. CDR3 length equals 15 residues. Germline V gene data show CDR1 as SEHNR and CDR2 as FQNEAQ (reference sequence). The DNA for the CDR3 is TGTGCCAGCAGCTTAGGTCTAGCGGCCACAAATACGCAGTATTTT. Protein sequence: CASSLGLAATNTQYF.

The rearrangement links TRBV19 to TRBJ2-2; 7 positions agree with TRBD1. Germline assignment: CDR1 LNHDA and CDR2 SQIVND (reference sequence). Trimming at V came to 4 bases and at J to 9 bases, leaving 5 bases not matched to a gene. This CDR3 is 13 amino acids long. The CDR3 spells CASSTPTGWELFF. CDR3 bases: TGTGCCAGTAGTACGCCGACAGGGTGGGAGCTGTTTTTT.

CDR3 sequence reads: CASSSTGVGEKLFF. The CDR3 nucleotides read TGTGCCAGCAGTTCAACCGGCGTCGGGGAAAAACTGTTTTTT. This chain connects TRBV28 to TRBJ1-4; D remains unclear. Germline V gives CDR1 MDHEN, CDR2 SYDVKM. V shed 4 bases and J shed 8 bases, with 14 bases lying between them. The CDR3 is 14 amino acids.

Worth noting for this clone: Distinct nucleotide sequences in the sample also encode this CDR3. The rearrangement joins TRBV6-5 to TRBJ1-1; D is possibly TRBD1 (6 bases). Germline V gene data show CDR1 as MNHEY and CDR2 as SVGAGI. The CDR3 length is 14 residues. V shed 0 bases and J shed 3 bases, with 8 bases lying between them. The CDR3 protein is CASSYSRGDTEAFF. CDR3 sequence (DNA): TGTGCCAGCAGTTACTCGAGGGGGGACACTGAAGCTTTCTTT.

The V call is TRBV7-3, the J call TRBJ1-1; D is uncertain. The germline V gene encodes CDR1 SGHTA and CDR2 FQGTGA. The V end lost 2 bases, the J end lost 0 bases, and 4 bases lay between the germline ends. CDR3 size: 13 residues. As DNA, the CDR3 is TGTGCCAGCAGCTTATTGGTGAACACTGAAGCTTTCTTT. Its protein product is CASSLLVNTEAFF.

V usage is TRBV14 and J usage is TRBJ1-4; 7 bases match TRBD1. The CDR3 is 13 residues long. V shed 1 base, J shed 11 bases, and the junction held 4 bases outside the gene matches. Germline V lookup: CDR1 SGHDN, CDR2 FVKESK. The CDR3 here is CASSQVQGRKLFF. CDR3 in DNA: TGTGCCAGCAGCCAAGTACAGGGGAGGAAACTGTTTTTT.

The chain combines TRBV4-1 with TRBJ1-2; 11 bases align to TRBD1. CDR3 length: 14 amino acids. Losses at the gene ends were 5 bases for V and 7 bases for J; bases not matched to a gene: 6. Germline V gene lookup returns CDR1 MGHRA and CDR2 YSYEKL. For the CDR3, the DNA is TGCGCCAGCAGCTTATCCGGGACAGGGGGTGGCTACACCTTC. The encoded protein is CASSLSGTGGGYTF.

The rearrangement links TRBV12-3 or TRBV12-4 to TRBJ2-7, with a tentative D call TRBD1 (6 bases). The CDR3 contains 13 residues. Trimming took off 5 bases at V and 4 bases at J, with 12 bases between the two ends. The CDR3 region is CASSQGRRYEQYF. The CDR3 DNA reads as TGTGCCAGCAGTCAGGGGCGTCGGTACGAGCAGTACTTC.

CDR3: CASSEGAGTSGSYNEQFF. CDR3 bases: TGTGCCAGCAGTGAAGGGGCTGGGACTAGCGGGTCCTACAATGAGCAGTTCTTC. This chain joins TRBV2 and TRBJ2-1; TRBD2 aligns across 12 bases. The germline V gene has CDR1 SNHLY and CDR2 FYNNEI. V was clipped by 1 base and J by 1 base; unmatched bases: 5. There are 18 residues in the CDR3.

V usage is TRBV5-1 and J usage is TRBJ1-2, with TRBD1 matching 7 bases. Germline CDR1 is SGHRS and CDR2 is YFSETQ. The trim removed 2 bases at V and 8 bases at J, leaving 12 bases unmatched. The CDR3 length is 15 residues. The CDR3 spells CASSLTIGQVNGYTF. The DNA of the CDR3 is TGCGCCAGCAGCTTAACCATTGGACAGGTAAACGGCTACACCTTC.

The genes are TRBV3-1 (or the pseudogene TRBV3-2) and TRBJ1-2; no clear D. The CDR3 is 14 amino acids. From germline, CDR1 is LGHDT and CDR2 YNNKEL (reference sequence). V was trimmed by 0 bases and J by 8 bases, leaving 13 bases between them. The CDR3 coding sequence is TGTGCCAGCAGCCAAGATTCTAGGGAATGGGGCTACACCTTC. It yields the protein CASSQDSREWGYTF.

J is TRBJ1-2 and V is TRBV7-9, with TRBD1 matching over 9 bases. V shed 0 bases and J 5 bases; nucleotides not matched to a gene: 7. The CDR3 totals 16 residues. Germline loops: CDR1 SEHNR, CDR2 FQNEAQ (reference sequence). Written as DNA, the CDR3 is TGTGCCAGCAGCTTAGCGGCGGGACAGGGTGGGTATGGCTACACCTTC. The encoded protein is CASSLAAGQGGYGYTF.

The chain has TRBV6-2 or TRBV6-3 and TRBJ2-7; 12 bases map to TRBD2. The CDR3 extends over 15 amino acids. Trimming at V came to 6 bases and at J to 4 bases, leaving 7 bases not matched to a gene. CDR1 and CDR2 from the germline V gene are MNHEY and SVGEGT. The CDR3 spells CASSLQLAGGYEQYF. CDR3 nucleotides: TGTGCCAGCAGCCTACAACTAGCGGGGGGATACGAGCAGTACTTC.

V and J are TRBV5-4 and TRBJ1-1; maybe TRBD1 (6 bases). V was cut by 5 bases and J by 3 bases, with 17 bases left in between. In germline, CDR1 is SGHNT, CDR2 YYREEE (reference sequence). The CDR3 has 15 residues. The CDR3 spells CASRSDLQGYTEAFF. As DNA, the CDR3 is TGTGCCAGCAGATCCGATCTTCAGGGGTACACTGAAGCTTTCTTT.

The CDR3, as DNA: TGTGCCAGTACACAGGTACGACAGGGGGCGAAGGTAGCTTTCTTT. Translated, it gives CASTQVRQGAKVAFF. This chain uses TRBV19 with TRBJ1-1; 10 positions agree with TRBD1. Germline CDR1 reads LNHDA; CDR2 reads SQIVND (reference sequence). V was pared by 7 bases and J by 10 bases, with 15 bases of the junction left unmatched. The CDR3 has 15 residues. Complete variable domain (other parts from reference TRBV19 and TRBJ1-1): DGGITQSPKYLFRKEGQNVTLSCEQNLNHDAMYWYRQDPGQGLRLIYYSQIVNDFQKGDIAEGYSVSREKKESFPLTVTSAQKNPTAFYLCASTQVRQGAKVAFFGQGTRLTVV.

The rearrangement links TRBV5-4 to TRBJ2-7; TRBD1 matches 9 bases. CDR3 size: 15 residues. Trimming cost V 3 bases and J 6 bases; bases outside gene matches: 10. The V gene's germline CDR1 is SGHNT and CDR2 YYREEE (reference sequence). CDR3 sequence (DNA): TGTGCCAGCAGCTATGAGGGACAGGGACTTGGCGAGCAGTACTTC. Protein product: CASSYEGQGLGEQYF. Based on the CDR3 plus reference TRBV5-4 and TRBJ2-7, the full variable domain is ETGVTQSPTHLIKTRGQQVTLRCSSQSGHNTVSWYQQALGQGPQFIFQYYREEENGRGNFPPRFSGLQFPNYSSELNVNALELDDSALYLCASSYEGQGLGEQYFGPGTRLTVT.

The rearrangement uses TRBV9 and TRBJ2-1; tentative D call: TRBD2 (5 bases). Trimming stripped 4 bases from V and 3 bases from J, with 17 bases between. In germline, CDR1 is SGDLS, CDR2 YYNGEE. The CDR3 is made up of 16 amino acids. Here the CDR3 DNA reads TGTGCCAGCAGCAGAAACCGGGATCGGGGCTACAATGAGCAGTTCTTC. It codes for CASSRNRDRGYNEQFF.

CDR3 nucleotide sequence: TGTGCCAGCTCACAGGGCAGGACCTACGAGCAGTACTTC. It codes for CASSQGRTYEQYF. The V call is TRBV18, the J call TRBJ2-7; D is undetermined. The CDR3 is 13 amino acids. Germline CDR1 is KGHSH and CDR2 is LQKENI. Trimming stripped 4 bases from V and 2 bases from J, with 9 bases between.